The 23 T cell receptor beta chains reported below all come from one sample, sequenced in a study of blood T cells in healthy people across ages. Combining a sample-barcoded 5' primer with a J-beta primer mix, a second PCR ran for roughly 7 to 12 cycles. MiXCR was run by TCRdb on the 5' RACE reads, yielding one entry per CDR3 protein. This sample has 2 million or so distinct CDR3 sequences, with 40% to 55% found just once. The sample was blood. The receptors were gathered from a woman in her thirties or forties in good health.

This clonotype showed up just once. CDR3 sequence (DNA): TGCGCCAGCAGCCAAGAAACGACCCCCGGAGGGCCCCAGCATTTT. Amino acids: CASSQETTPGGPQHF. This sequence joins TRBV4-1 and TRBJ1-5; D is uncertain. Germline V lookup: CDR1 MGHRA, CDR2 YSYEKL. The CDR3 totals 15 residues. Trimming removed 0 bases at V and 9 bases at J, with 15 bases between.

Here the CDR3 reads CASSYAWTGSYEQYF. The CDR3 DNA is TGTGCCAGCAGTTATGCGTGGACGGGGTCCTACGAGCAGTACTTC. The chain has TRBV6-5 and TRBJ2-7; maybe TRBD2 (5 bases). V gave up 3 bases and J gave up 1 base, with 13 bases separating them. This CDR3 has 15 amino acids. Germline assignment: CDR1 MNHEY and CDR2 SVGAGI.

The chain uses TRBV20-1 and TRBJ2-1; D remains ambiguous. CDR3 length equals 14 residues. Germline CDR1 is DFQATT and CDR2 is SNEGSKA (reference sequence). The V gene lost 4 bases and the J gene lost 7 bases, with 17 bases spanning the gap. CDR3 sequence reads: CSAMEVMKWNEQFF. CDR3 DNA: TGCAGTGCTATGGAAGTAATGAAGTGGAATGAGCAGTTCTTC.

J is TRBJ2-1 and V is TRBV14; D tentatively fits TRBD1 or TRBD2 (5 bases each). The germline V gene encodes CDR1 SGHDN and CDR2 FVKESK. The length of the CDR3 is 17 residues. V was shortened by 0 bases and J by 3 bases, with 15 bases between the two germline ends. CDR3 protein: CASSQDLGTFVYNEQFF. The CDR3 DNA is TGTGCCAGCAGCCAAGATCTGGGGACCTTTGTCTACAATGAGCAGTTCTTC.

As for this clonotype: At one of its ends the junction is not consistent with the germline gene, which may arise from a read error. V and J are TRBV6-5 and TRBJ2-4; D is ambiguous. This CDR3 comprises 12 residues. The germline gives CDR1 MNHEY, CDR2 SVGAGI. This CDR3 reads CDSRASPHIQYF. The CDR3 DNA reads TGTGACAGCAGAGCTAGTCCTCACATTCAGTACTTC.

This chain uses TRBV9 with TRBJ2-3; D is perhaps TRBD2 (5 bases). The CDR3 is 16 amino acids. Trimming stripped 3 bases from V and 4 bases from J, with 18 bases between. The germline V gene encodes CDR1 SGDLS and CDR2 YYNGEE. The CDR3 nucleotides read TGTGCCAGCAGCGCCGTAACCGGGGTCGCCGCAGATACGCAGTATTTT. Its translation: CASSAVTGVAADTQYF.

This chain connects TRBV20-1 to TRBJ2-7; 13 bases line up with TRBD2. J lost 7 bases, V lost 0 bases, and 12 bases had no gene match. The V gene's germline CDR1 is DFQATT and CDR2 SNEGSKA (reference sequence). The CDR3 loop spans 17 amino acids. CDR3 sequence: CSARDRRLAGGRNEQYF. The CDR3 DNA is TGCAGTGCTAGAGATCGGCGACTAGCGGGGGGCCGCAATGAGCAGTACTTC.

V gene TRBV2 combines with J gene TRBJ1-5; 7 bases agree with TRBD1. V shed 4 bases and J 7 bases; nucleotides not matched to a gene: 13. The CDR3 loop spans 16 amino acids. Germline V CDR1 and CDR2: SNHLY, FYNNEI. The CDR3 DNA is TGTGCCAGCAGTGGGCCCCCGGACAGGCTTTGGCAGCCCCAGCATTTT. It specifies CASSGPPDRLWQPQHF.

This sequence joins TRBV9 and TRBJ2-5, with D perhaps matching TRBD1 (6 bases). The germline CDR1 and CDR2 sequences are SGDLS and YYNGEE. Trimming took off 3 bases at V and 2 bases at J, with 14 bases between the two ends. This CDR3 has 15 residues. The CDR3 region is CASSERGQSQETQYF. The DNA of the CDR3 is TGTGCCAGCAGCGAGAGGGGACAAAGTCAAGAGACCCAGTACTTC.

The chain combines TRBV27 with TRBJ2-6; 8 bases are a match to TRBD1. V trimming: 7 bases; J trimming: 2 bases; junction bases outside the gene matches: 4. The CDR3 runs to 15 residues. In germline, CDR1 is MNHEY, CDR2 SMNVEV (reference sequence). CDR3 coding DNA: TGTGCCAGCAATTCACAGGGGGCTGGGGCCAACGTCCTGACTTTC. Amino acids: CASNSQGAGANVLTF. Drawing the rest from reference TRBV27 and TRBJ2-6, the complete variable domain is EAQVTQNPRYLITVTGKKLTVTCSQNMNHEYMSWYRQDPGLGLRQIYYSMNVEVTDKGDVPEGYKVSRKEKRNFPLILESPSPNQTSLYFCASNSQGAGANVLTFGAGSRLTVL.

A few counts support this clonotype. The chain uses TRBV21-1 and TRBJ1-6; the table assigns TRBD1, which was not confirmed against the DNA. TRBV21-1 has pseudogene status. This CDR3 has 16 amino acids. The CDR3 sequence: CASSKARGRRNSPLHF. The DNA of the CDR3 is TGTGCCAGCAGCAAAGCTAGGGGGCGGAGGAATTCACCCCTCCACTTT.

The V call is TRBV5-1, the J call TRBJ2-3; weak D call: TRBD2 (7 bases). Germline V lookup: CDR1 SGHRS, CDR2 YFSETQ. The CDR3 loop spans 15 amino acids. Deletions cut 4 bases from V and 6 bases from J, with 18 bases between. The CDR3 sequence: CASSQGGGGDDTQYF. CDR3 DNA: TGCGCCAGCAGCCAAGGAGGGGGAGGGGACGATACGCAGTATTTT.

V gene TRBV29-1 combines with J gene TRBJ2-7; perhaps D is TRBD1 or TRBD2 (5 bases each). The J call may be incorrect, as the DNA end agrees better with TRBJ2-5. CDR3 length: 14 amino acids. Germline CDR1 and CDR2: SQVTM and ANQGSEA. In DNA form, the CDR3 reads TGCAGCGTTGAATCCCGGGACCGGCAAAAGACCCAGTACTTC. This translates into CSVESRDRQKTQYF.

This chain uses TRBV5-1 with TRBJ2-6; either TRBD1 or TRBD2 may fit D (5 bases each). The CDR3 has 18 residues. The V gene's germline CDR1 is SGHRS and CDR2 YFSETQ. The ends were cut back, 0 bases at V and 1 base at J, with 14 bases in the middle. The CDR3 loop is CASSLGLGGFSGANVLTF. Here the CDR3 DNA reads TGCGCCAGCAGCTTGGGACTTGGGGGTTTTTCTGGGGCCAACGTCCTGACTTTC. The full variable domain, completed using reference TRBV5-1 and TRBJ2-6, is KAGVTQTPRYLIKTRGQQVTLSCSPISGHRSVSWYQQTPGQGLQFLFEYFSETQRNKGNFPGRFSGRQFSNSRSEMNVSTLELGDSALYLCASSLGLGGFSGANVLTFGAGSRLTVL.

The V call is TRBV20-1, the J call TRBJ2-7, with TRBD1 matching over 7 bases. Per the germline V gene, CDR1 is DFQATT and CDR2 is SNEGSKA (reference sequence). The CDR3 runs to 17 residues. Germline trimming cut 3 bases from V and 2 bases from J; bases unmatched to any gene: 16. CDR3 protein: CSASPSTNYRGTYEQYF. CDR3 coding DNA: TGCAGTGCTAGTCCGTCGACAAACTACAGGGGCACCTACGAGCAGTACTTC.

The table lists this clonotype with a few counts. The chain links TRBV20-1 to TRBJ2-7; D might be TRBD1 (6 bases). The CDR3 consists of 14 residues. Germline V gene sequence: CDR1 DFQATT, CDR2 SNEGSKA (reference sequence). With 3 bases removed from V and 0 bases from J, the gap between germline ends came to 12 bases. As DNA, the CDR3 is TGCAGTGCTAGTCCGGACAGCAGCTCCTACGAGCAGTACTTC. Protein sequence: CSASPDSSSYEQYF.

The chain couples TRBV19 to TRBJ2-7; a weak D match, TRBD1 (5 bases). This CDR3 contains 13 residues. Germline CDR1 LNHDA, CDR2 SQIVND (reference sequence). With 4 bases removed from V and 6 bases from J, the gap between germline ends came to 13 bases. The CDR3 region has the DNA TGTGCCAGTAGTACCGTTTGGGGCCTCGAGCAGTACTTC. Translated, it gives CASSTVWGLEQYF.

The gene calls are TRBV7-9 and TRBJ2-5, with D perhaps TRBD1 (5 bases). The germline gives CDR1 SEHNR, CDR2 FQNEAQ (reference sequence). The CDR3 consists of 15 residues. Trimming left V 1 base short and J 5 bases short, with 14 bases between. This CDR3 is CASSLVGAVGETQYF. The CDR3, as DNA: TGTGCCAGCAGCTTAGTTGGGGCGGTCGGGGAGACCCAGTACTTC.

The chain combines TRBV5-1 with TRBJ2-5, with 9 bases matching TRBD1. Germline V lookup: CDR1 SGHRS, CDR2 YFSETQ. This CDR3 has 16 residues. J was trimmed by 3 bases and V by 4 bases; bases with no gene match: 10. CDR3 in amino acids: CASSIFGGQGKETQYF. Here the CDR3 DNA reads TGCGCCAGCAGCATTTTCGGGGGACAGGGAAAAGAGACCCAGTACTTC.

This clonotype was observed a handful of times. This chain uses TRBV11-2 with TRBJ2-5, with D possibly TRBD2 on 6 matching bases. The CDR3 contains 14 residues. Germline-derived CDR1 and CDR2 are SGHAT and FQNNGV. Between the trimmed V and J ends, which lost 4 bases and 3 bases, there was a span of 12 bases. The CDR3 sequence is CASSSRLVEETQYF. The CDR3, as DNA: TGTGCCAGCAGCTCTCGACTAGTGGAAGAGACCCAGTACTTC.

The gene calls are TRBV6-2 or TRBV6-3 and TRBJ2-3; TRBD1 matches 8 bases. The V and J ends lost 6 bases and 2 bases, in that order; junction bases with no gene match: 7. Looked up from germline, CDR1 is MNHEY and CDR2 is SVGEGT. This CDR3 is built from 15 residues. For the CDR3, the DNA is TGTGCCAGCAGACCCGGGACAGGATACACAGATACGCAGTATTTT. It yields the protein CASRPGTGYTDTQYF.

This clonotype came up a few times. CDR3 nucleotide sequence: TGTGCCAGCCGCCCTCGAGTGAGCACAGATACGCAGTATTTT. Amino acids: CASRPRVSTDTQYF. The V and J genes are TRBV12-3 or TRBV12-4 and TRBJ2-3; D gene ambiguous. This CDR3 comprises 14 residues. V lost 8 bases and J lost 0, with 12 bases in between.

The CDR3 DNA reads TGTGCCAGCAGCGGGGGGGGACAGGGCCGAAATGAGCAGTACTTC. Translating gives CASSGGGQGRNEQYF. This rearrangement joins TRBV6-4 to TRBJ2-5, with a possible D match to TRBD1 (9 bases). Looked up from germline, CDR1 is MRHNA and CDR2 is SNTAGT. The CDR3 is made up of 15 amino acids. Trimming stripped 6 bases from V and 11 bases from J, with 25 bases between.